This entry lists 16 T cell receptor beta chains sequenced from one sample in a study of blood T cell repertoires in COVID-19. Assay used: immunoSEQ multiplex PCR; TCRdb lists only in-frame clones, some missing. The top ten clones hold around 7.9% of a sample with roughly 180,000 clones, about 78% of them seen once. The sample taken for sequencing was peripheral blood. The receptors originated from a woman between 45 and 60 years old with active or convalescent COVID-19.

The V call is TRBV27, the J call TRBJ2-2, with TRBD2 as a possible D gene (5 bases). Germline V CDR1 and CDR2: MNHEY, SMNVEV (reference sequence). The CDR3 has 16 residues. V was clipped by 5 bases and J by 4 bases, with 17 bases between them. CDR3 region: CASSPPGLRVTGELFF. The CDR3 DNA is TGTGCCAGCAGTCCCCCCGGACTGAGAGTCACCGGGGAGCTGTTTTTT.

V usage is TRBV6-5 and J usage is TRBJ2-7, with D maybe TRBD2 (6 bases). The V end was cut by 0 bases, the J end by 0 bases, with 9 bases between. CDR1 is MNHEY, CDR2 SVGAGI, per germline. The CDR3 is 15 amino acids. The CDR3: CASSYSSGDSYEQYF. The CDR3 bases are TGTGCCAGCAGTTACTCATCGGGGGACTCCTACGAGCAGTACTTC.

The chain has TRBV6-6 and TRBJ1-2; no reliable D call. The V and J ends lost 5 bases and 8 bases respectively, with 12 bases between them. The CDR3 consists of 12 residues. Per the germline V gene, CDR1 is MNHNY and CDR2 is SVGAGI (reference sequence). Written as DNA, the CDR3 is TGTGCCAGCAGTAAATCCGCGTCCGGCTACACCTTC. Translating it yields CASSKSASGYTF.

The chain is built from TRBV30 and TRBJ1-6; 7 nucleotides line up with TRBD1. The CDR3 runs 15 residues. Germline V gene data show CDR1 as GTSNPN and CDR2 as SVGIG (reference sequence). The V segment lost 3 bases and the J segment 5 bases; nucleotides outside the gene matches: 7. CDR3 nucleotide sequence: TGTGCCTGGAGGAGAGGGACAGCGAATAATTCACCCCTCCACTTT. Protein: CAWRRGTANNSPLHF.

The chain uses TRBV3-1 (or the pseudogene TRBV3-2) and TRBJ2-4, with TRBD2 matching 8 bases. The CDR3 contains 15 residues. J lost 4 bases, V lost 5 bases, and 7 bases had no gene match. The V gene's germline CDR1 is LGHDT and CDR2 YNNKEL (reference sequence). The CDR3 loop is CASSDGTSFKNIQYF. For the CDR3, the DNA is TGTGCCAGCAGCGACGGGACTAGTTTTAAAAACATTCAGTACTTC.

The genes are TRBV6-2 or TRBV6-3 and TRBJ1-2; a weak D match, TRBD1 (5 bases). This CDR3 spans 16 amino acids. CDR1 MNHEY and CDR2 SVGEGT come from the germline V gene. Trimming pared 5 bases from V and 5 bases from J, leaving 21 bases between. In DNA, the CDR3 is TGTGCCAGCAGTCCCTTGGACGTGGAGGGACCATATGGCTACACCTTC. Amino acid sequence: CASSPLDVEGPYGYTF.

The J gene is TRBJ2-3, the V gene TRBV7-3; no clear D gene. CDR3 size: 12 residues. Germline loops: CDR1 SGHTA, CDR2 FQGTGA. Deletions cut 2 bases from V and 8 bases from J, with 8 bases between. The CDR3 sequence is CASSLGPGTQYF. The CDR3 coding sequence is TGTGCCAGCAGCTTAGGGCCAGGTACGCAGTATTTT.

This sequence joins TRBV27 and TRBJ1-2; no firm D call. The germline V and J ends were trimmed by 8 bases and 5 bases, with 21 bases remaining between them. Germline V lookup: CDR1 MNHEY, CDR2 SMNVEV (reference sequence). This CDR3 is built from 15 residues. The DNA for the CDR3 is TGTGCCAGCGGAAGTTTCGAGTCCAGGCTTTATGGCTACACCTTC. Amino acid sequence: CASGSFESRLYGYTF.

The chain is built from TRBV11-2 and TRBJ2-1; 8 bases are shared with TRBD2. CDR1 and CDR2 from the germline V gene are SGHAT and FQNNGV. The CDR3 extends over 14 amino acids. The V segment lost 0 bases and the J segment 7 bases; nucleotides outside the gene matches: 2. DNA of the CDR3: TGTGCCAGCAGCTTAGATCCGGGGGGGAATGAGCAGTTCTTC. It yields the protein CASSLDPGGNEQFF.

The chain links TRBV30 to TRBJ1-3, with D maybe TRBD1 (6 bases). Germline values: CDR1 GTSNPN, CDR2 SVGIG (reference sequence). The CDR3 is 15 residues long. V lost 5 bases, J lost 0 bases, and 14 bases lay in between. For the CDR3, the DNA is TGTGCCTGGGCTATCGACAGGATCTCTGGAAACACCATATATTTT. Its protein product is CAWAIDRISGNTIYF.

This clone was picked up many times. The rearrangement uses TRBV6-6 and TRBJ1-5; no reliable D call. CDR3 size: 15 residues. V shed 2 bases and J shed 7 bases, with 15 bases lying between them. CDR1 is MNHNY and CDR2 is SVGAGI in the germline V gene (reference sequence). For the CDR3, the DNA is TGTGCCAGCAGTTACGGTCGGGCCACGGGGCAGCCCCAGCATTTT. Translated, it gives CASSYGRATGQPQHF.

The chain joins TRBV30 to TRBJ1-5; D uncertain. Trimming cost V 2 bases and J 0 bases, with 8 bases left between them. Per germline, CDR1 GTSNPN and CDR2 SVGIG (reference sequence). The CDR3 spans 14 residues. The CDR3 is CAWSRIDSNQPQHF. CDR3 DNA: TGTGCCTGGAGTCGCATAGATAGCAATCAGCCCCAGCATTTT.

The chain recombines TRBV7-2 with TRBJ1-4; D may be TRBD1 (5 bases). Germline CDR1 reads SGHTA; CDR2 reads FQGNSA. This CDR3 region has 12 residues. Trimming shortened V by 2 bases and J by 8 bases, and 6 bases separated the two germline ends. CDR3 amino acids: CASSLYREKLFF. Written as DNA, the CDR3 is TGTGCCAGCAGCTTATACAGGGAAAAACTGTTTTTT.

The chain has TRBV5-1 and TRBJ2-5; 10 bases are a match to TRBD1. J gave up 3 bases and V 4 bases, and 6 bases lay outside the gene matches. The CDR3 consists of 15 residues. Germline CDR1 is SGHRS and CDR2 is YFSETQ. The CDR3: CASSEAGTGEETQYF. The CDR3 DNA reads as TGCGCCAGCAGCGAGGCCGGGACAGGGGAAGAGACCCAGTACTTC.

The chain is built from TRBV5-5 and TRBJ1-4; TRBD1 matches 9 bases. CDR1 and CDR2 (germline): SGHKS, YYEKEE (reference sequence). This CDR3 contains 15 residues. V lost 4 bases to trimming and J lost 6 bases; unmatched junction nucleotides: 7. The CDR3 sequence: CASSRQGGGDEKLFF. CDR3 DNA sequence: TGTGCCAGCAGCCGACAGGGGGGCGGGGATGAAAAACTGTTTTTT.

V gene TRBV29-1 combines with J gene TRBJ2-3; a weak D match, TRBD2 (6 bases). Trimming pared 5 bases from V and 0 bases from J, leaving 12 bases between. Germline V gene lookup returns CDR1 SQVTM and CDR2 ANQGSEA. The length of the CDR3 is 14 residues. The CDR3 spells CSVHSGPSTDTQYF. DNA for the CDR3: TGCAGCGTTCATAGCGGTCCTAGCACAGATACGCAGTATTTT.